This T cell receptor beta chain originates from a study of T-cell memory formation after mild COVID-19. The CDR3 consists of 13 residues. Germline V gene sequence: CDR1 KGHDR, CDR2 SFDVKD. V gave up 9 bases and J gave up 4 bases; unmatched junction bases: 2. TCRdb processed the 5' RACE reads anew with MiXCR; each CDR3 protein has one entry. Of 150,000 to 200,000 distinct CDR3 sequences listed, approximately 15% were seen once; the top ten hold 11% to 15%. The sample comprised PBMCs or a T cell subset sorted from them (not recorded which). The chain couples TRBV24-1 to TRBJ2-3, with TRBD2 identical over 11 bases. This TCR came from an adult woman who had mild COVID-19 (a few samples of this study predate the infection). Cell type and time point are not known. CDR3 protein: CATGTSGADTQYF. The CDR3, as DNA: TGTGCCACCGGGACTAGCGGTGCAGATACGCAGTATTTT.